This record looks at one TCR beta chain sequence and its context. The sample originates from a study of control samples from healthy donors and cancer patients. Per the germline V gene, CDR1 is KGHSY and CDR2 is FQNENV. V shed 3 bases and J 11 bases; nucleotides not matched to a gene: 2. This CDR3 contains 12 residues. Repertoires were generated with immunoSEQ multiplex PCR, while TCRdb's copy carries only in-frame clones and drops some. The sample includes approximately 100,000 clones, 88% of them seen just once. The source of this sequence is a man aged 25-45 years in good health. Specimen: blood. J is TRBJ1-4 and V is TRBV16; 8 nucleotides align to TRBD1. Here the CDR3 reads CASSHDRGKLFF. For the CDR3, the DNA is TGTGCCAGCAGCCATGACAGGGGTAAACTGTTTTTT. The variable domain in full, with the rest retrieved from reference TRBV16 and TRBJ1-4, is GEEVAQTPKHLVRGEGQKAKLYCAPIKGHSYVFWYQQVLKNEFKFLISFQNENVFDETGMPKERFSAKCLPNSPCSLEIQATKLEDSAVYFCASSHDRGKLFFGSGTQLSVL.